These 7 T cell receptor beta chains originate from one sample sequenced in a study of cytomegalovirus exposure and HLA in healthy donors. Using immunoSEQ multiplex PCR, the repertoire was profiled, and TCRdb retains in-frame clones only, with some absent. The data hold about 360,000 clones, with 75% to 90% observed a single time. Sequenced input: PBMCs. These receptors were taken from a woman aged 18-29 years in good health and CMV-seronegative.

The chain carries TRBV7-6 and TRBJ2-2; maybe TRBD1 (6 bases). Deletions cut 0 bases from V and 4 bases from J, with 18 bases between. Germline CDR1 and CDR2: SGHVS and FNYEAQ. This CDR3 spans 18 amino acids. The CDR3 DNA sequence: TGTGCCAGCAGCTTAGCGGTTGGAGTACAGGGACCCACCGGGGAGCTGTTTTTT. Its protein product is CASSLAVGVQGPTGELFF.

In this sample, this clone turned up a few times. The same CDR3 also results from other DNA sequences found in this sample. The V call is TRBV19, the J call TRBJ2-7; a possible D gene is TRBD2 (6 bases). Germline-derived CDR1 and CDR2 are LNHDA and SQIVND (reference sequence). V lost 1 base and J 0 bases, leaving 10 bases between the germline ends. The CDR3 is made up of 15 amino acids. The CDR3 bases are TGTGCCAGTAGTATAGGTGGAGGGAGCTCCTACGAGCAGTACTTC. It encodes CASSIGGGSSYEQYF. Full variable domain (missing parts from reference TRBV19 and TRBJ2-7): DGGITQSPKYLFRKEGQNVTLSCEQNLNHDAMYWYRQDPGQGLRLIYYSQIVNDFQKGDIAEGYSVSREKKESFPLTVTSAQKNPTAFYLCASSIGGGSSYEQYFGPGTRLTVT.

The chain combines TRBV6-5 with TRBJ2-7; TRBD2 agrees at 7 bases. The V segment lost 2 bases and the J segment 2 bases; nucleotides outside the gene matches: 6. The CDR3 loop spans 15 amino acids. Germline-derived CDR1 and CDR2 are MNHEY and SVGAGI. The CDR3 nucleotides are TGTGCCAGCAGTTACGCAACTAGCGCAACCTACGAGCAGTACTTC. Translation: CASSYATSATYEQYF.

DNA of the CDR3: TGTGCCAGCAGCAAAGGGCAGACCGAGGTGGCCCCGCTGGAAAAACTGTTTTTT. This sequence encodes CASSKGQTEVAPLEKLFF. This rearrangement joins TRBV21-1 to TRBJ1-4. TRBV21-1 is an annotated pseudogene. The CDR3 covers 18 residues.

The chain joins TRBV5-1 to TRBJ2-3; D might be TRBD1 (5 bases). V gave up 7 bases and J gave up 5 bases, with 11 bases separating them. The CDR3 contains 12 residues. The germline gives CDR1 SGHRS, CDR2 YFSETQ. The CDR3 sequence is CASRYRGDTQYF. The CDR3 DNA follows: TGCGCCAGCCGGTATAGGGGAGATACGCAGTATTTT.

The chain is built from TRBV5-1 and TRBJ2-5, with D tentatively TRBD2 (6 bases). Trimming stripped 5 bases from V and 2 bases from J, with 10 bases between. This CDR3 spans 13 amino acids. Germline V gene data show CDR1 as SGHRS and CDR2 as YFSETQ. CDR3 residues: CASRGGPQETQYF. The CDR3 DNA reads TGCGCCAGCAGGGGAGGCCCGCAAGAGACCCAGTACTTC.

This chain connects TRBV14 to TRBJ1-1; a weak D match, TRBD1 (5 bases). The CDR3 spans 15 residues. CDR1 is SGHDN, CDR2 FVKESK, per germline. V was trimmed by 5 bases and J by 1 base, leaving 14 bases between them. The CDR3 spells CASSDRPISNTEAFF. Here the CDR3 DNA reads TGTGCCAGCAGCGACAGACCAATATCGAACACTGAAGCTTTCTTT.